This T cell receptor (beta chain) emerged from a study of shared clonotypes between healthy human individuals. About the research overall: In total, the donors were two women and a few men aged 18 to 49. Study-level results: Limited genetic and exposure-history diversity came from having few donors.

Details on this clone: As yet, its antigen is unknown.

Unsorted PBMC samples were amplified in replicate PCRs containing 250 to 350 ng DNA, about 30,000 T cell genomes. Generated by immunoSEQ multiplex PCR, the TCRdb table keeps only in-frame clones and is missing some. The sample records 450,000 to 500,000 clones, roughly 78% being singletons. Per the germline V gene, CDR1 is SGHTA and CDR2 is FQGNSA. The CDR3 has 15 amino acids. V lost 1 base to trimming and J lost 5 bases, with 11 bases between them. HIV-negative, healthy adults without recent acute infections or vaccinations were the donors. The sequenced material came from PBMCs. This receptor was taken from a woman aged 40 to 50 in good health. Some clones in this sample may be carry-over from other donors' samples. The chain employs TRBV7-2 and TRBJ1-4; no clear D. In DNA, the CDR3 is TGTGCCAGCAGCTTAGATCCGGTAGCGAATGAAAAACTGTTTTTT. This encodes CASSLDPVANEKLFF. Full variable domain (missing parts from reference TRBV7-2 and TRBJ1-4): GAGVSQSPSNKVTEKGKDVELRCDPISGHTALYWYRQSLGQGLEFLIYFQGNSAPDKSGLPSDRFSAERTGGSVSTLTIQRTQQEDSAVYLCASSLDPVANEKLFFGSGTQLSVL.